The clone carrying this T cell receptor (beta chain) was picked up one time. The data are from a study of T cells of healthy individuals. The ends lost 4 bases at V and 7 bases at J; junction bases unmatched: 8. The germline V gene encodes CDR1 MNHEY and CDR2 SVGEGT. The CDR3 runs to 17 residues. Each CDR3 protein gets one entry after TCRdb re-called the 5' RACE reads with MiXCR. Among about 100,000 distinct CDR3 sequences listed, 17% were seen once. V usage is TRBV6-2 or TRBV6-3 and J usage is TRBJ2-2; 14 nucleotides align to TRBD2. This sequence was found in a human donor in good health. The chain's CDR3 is CASSLKPGLAGDGELFF. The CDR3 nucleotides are TGTGCCAGCAGTTTAAAGCCGGGACTAGCGGGAGACGGGGAGCTGTTTTTT.